This entry is about one T cell receptor beta chain. Its antigen is unidentified. Measured with immunoSEQ multiplex PCR; TCRdb has only the in-frame clones, and not every one. This table holds over 400,000 clones, over 80% found once. The data derive from a study of Ad26.COV2.S vaccination and SARS-CoV-2 variants. Study in general: The vaccine Ad26.COV2.S was put into the muscle once, or twice with 56 days between.

The CDR3 spans 14 residues. Deletions cut 0 bases from V and 4 bases from J, with 11 bases between. Germline CDR1 reads SGHRS; CDR2 reads YFSETQ. The treatment: 15 to 20 received Ad26.COV2.S at low or high dose, single or two shots; several received placebo; per-sample allocation not given. Sampling was performed 63 days after the first vaccine or placebo injection. Study-level findings and limits: Responses of spike-specific T cells (both CD8+ and CD4+) reportedly showed substantial breadth after vaccination.

The clonotype was recovered from a person aged 18 to 65 who received the Ad26.COV2.S COVID-19 vaccine or a placebo. This material consisted of peripheral blood, taken in a trial of Ad26.COV2.S vaccine versus placebo. The chain joins TRBV5-1 to TRBJ2-7; D unresolved. The CDR3: CASSLAPGGYEQYF. The DNA for the CDR3 is TGCGCCAGCAGCTTGGCCCCTGGCGGTTACGAGCAGTACTTC.